The clone carrying this T cell receptor (beta chain) appeared a single time. As yet, its antigen is unknown. Naive CD8 cells comprised CD45RO-negative, CCR7-positively selected cells, excluding terminally differentiated effector memory CD45RA+ cells. The study drew its donors from healthy HIV-negative adults without recent acute infections or vaccinations. This sample is drawn from a study of shared clonotypes between healthy human individuals. Background on the study: The cohort comprised a couple of women and a few men. Their ages spanned 18 to 49 years. The study used three CD4 naive, three CD4 memory, two CD8 naive and one CD8 memory plate per donor.

Study observations and caveats: Enrolling few donors narrowed the genetic and exposure-history diversity that was represented.

Method: immunoSEQ multiplex PCR; TCRdb's copy keeps in-frame clones and lacks some. The repertoire consists of roughly 2,000,000 clones, with approximately 92% occurring once and the leading ten covering around 1.7%. The sequence came from a man younger than 35 in good health. Some clones in this sample may be carry-over from other donors' samples. Sequenced sample: naive CD8+ T cells from PBMCs.

CDR3 residues: CAISGRGTGELFF. The DNA of the CDR3 is TGTGCCATCTCGGGGAGAGGCACCGGGGAGCTGTTTTTT. The chain is built from TRBV6-1 and TRBJ2-2, with D perhaps TRBD2 (5 bases). The CDR3 is 13 residues long. V was pared by 10 bases and J by 4 bases, with 13 bases between. The germline gives CDR1 MNHNS, CDR2 SASEGT.